These 9 T cell receptor beta chains originate from one sample sequenced in a study of blood T cells in healthy people across ages. A second PCR of about 7 to 12 cycles used a sample-barcoded 5' primer and a J-beta primer mix. MiXCR, applied by TCRdb to the 5' RACE reads, yields one record per CDR3 protein. The sample lists over 1,300,000 distinct CDR3 sequences; 59% were seen once. The sample consisted of blood. These receptors all come from a man aged 18 to 30 in good health.

The V gene is TRBV6-2 or TRBV6-3, the J gene TRBJ2-1; 11 nucleotides align to TRBD2. This CDR3 is built from 14 residues. V shed 6 bases, J shed 7 bases, and the junction held 5 bases outside the gene matches. Germline V gene sequence: CDR1 MNHEY, CDR2 SVGEGT. CDR3 loop: CASRLSGRANEQFF. CDR3 sequence (DNA): TGTGCCAGCAGACTTAGCGGGAGGGCTAATGAGCAGTTCTTC.

This clonotype has only a few counts. The rearrangement uses TRBV7-4 and TRBJ1-6; D not resolved. V was pared by 7 bases and J by 7 bases, with 23 bases between. Germline values: CDR1 SGHVT, CDR2 SQSDAQ. The CDR3 consists of 17 residues. CDR3 DNA sequence: TGTGCCAGCACCCGGCCTCCACAAGGCCCGTGGAATTCACCCCTCCACTTT. It yields the protein CASTRPPQGPWNSPLHF.

V gene TRBV28 combines with J gene TRBJ2-6; 10 nucleotides match TRBD1. CDR3 size: 16 residues. V was pared by 11 bases and J by 3 bases, with 10 bases of the junction left unmatched. Per germline, CDR1 MDHEN and CDR2 SYDVKM. CDR3 protein: CAGGDRGVGGANVLTF. The CDR3 DNA reads as TGTGCCGGGGGGGACAGGGGTGTCGGTGGGGCCAACGTCCTGACTTTC.

This sequence joins TRBV27 and TRBJ1-5; TRBD1 matches 8 bases. The CDR3 covers 16 residues. With 6 bases clipped from V and 5 bases from J, the junction kept 12 bases outside the gene matches. Per the germline V gene, CDR1 is MNHEY and CDR2 is SMNVEV (reference sequence). The CDR3 bases are TGTGCCAGCAGAGGCATGGCACAGGGGGGTCATCAGCCCCAGCATTTT. It yields the protein CASRGMAQGGHQPQHF.

This clonotype was recorded a few times. The rearrangement uses TRBV29-1 and TRBJ2-7, with D tentatively TRBD2 (5 bases). Per germline, CDR1 SQVTM and CDR2 ANQGSEA. The CDR3 is made up of 14 amino acids. V lost 7 bases and J lost 4, with 20 bases in between. The CDR3 spells CSGYDPGSHYEQYF. Written as DNA, the CDR3 is TGCAGCGGCTACGACCCGGGATCTCATTACGAGCAGTACTTC.

V is TRBV20-1 and J is TRBJ2-7; D remains ambiguous. The CDR3 has 13 amino acids. Germline V CDR1 and CDR2: DFQATT, SNEGSKA (reference sequence). Trimming took off 3 bases at V and 2 bases at J, with 11 bases between the two ends. CDR3 sequence reads: CSASGLLTYEQYF. The CDR3 DNA is TGCAGTGCTAGCGGGCTCTTAACCTACGAGCAGTACTTC.

The rearrangement uses TRBV5-4 and TRBJ2-5; D perhaps matches TRBD2 (6 bases). The J call may be mistaken, given a closer DNA end match to TRBJ2-7. The CDR3 runs to 14 residues. Germline lookup yields CDR1 SGHNT and CDR2 YYREEE (reference sequence). CDR3 residues: CASSLEAPGVEQYF. The CDR3 DNA follows: TGTGCCAGCAGCTTGGAGGCACCGGGGGTCGAGCAGTACTTC.

This clonotype was recorded only once. This chain links TRBV14 with TRBJ1-2; unclear D gene. Germline V gene lookup returns CDR1 SGHDN and CDR2 FVKESK. V was shortened by 10 bases and J by 2 bases, with 17 bases between the two germline ends. This CDR3 region has 14 residues. The CDR3 loop reads CATGRSRPNYGYTF. CDR3 nucleotides: TGTGCCACCGGTAGGTCCCGCCCGAACTATGGCTACACCTTC.

The chain carries TRBV9 and TRBJ1-4; a possible D gene is TRBD1 (5 bases). This CDR3 has 16 residues. The V end lost 0 bases, the J end lost 4 bases, and 13 bases lay between the germline ends. Germline CDR1 and CDR2: SGDLS and YYNGEE. Here the CDR3 reads CASSVGPSGGNEKLFF. The CDR3 bases are TGTGCCAGCAGCGTAGGCCCGTCGGGGGGTAATGAAAAACTGTTTTTT.